The source of this T cell receptor beta chain is a study of OX40 agonist ivuxolimab in advanced cancers. Generated by immunoSEQ multiplex PCR, the TCRdb table keeps only in-frame clones and is missing some. This sample has tens of thousands of clones, with approximately 90% found just once. This clone has just one count. Trimming took 0 bases from V and 10 from J; bases not matched to a gene: 10. The germline V gene encodes CDR1 SGDLS and CDR2 YYNGEE. The CDR3 spans 15 residues. The input for sequencing was CD4+ or CD8+ T cells sorted from blood, taken in a trial of the OX40 agonist ivuxolimab. This sequence joins TRBV9 and TRBJ2-1, with 7 bases matching TRBD1. This clonotype was sampled from an adult with an advanced solid tumor such as melanoma, head and neck, liver or kidney cancer. CDR3 nucleotides: TGTGCCAGCAGCGTAGCCGGGACAGTGGGCTGGGAGCAGTTCTTC. Protein product: CASSVAGTVGWEQFF.